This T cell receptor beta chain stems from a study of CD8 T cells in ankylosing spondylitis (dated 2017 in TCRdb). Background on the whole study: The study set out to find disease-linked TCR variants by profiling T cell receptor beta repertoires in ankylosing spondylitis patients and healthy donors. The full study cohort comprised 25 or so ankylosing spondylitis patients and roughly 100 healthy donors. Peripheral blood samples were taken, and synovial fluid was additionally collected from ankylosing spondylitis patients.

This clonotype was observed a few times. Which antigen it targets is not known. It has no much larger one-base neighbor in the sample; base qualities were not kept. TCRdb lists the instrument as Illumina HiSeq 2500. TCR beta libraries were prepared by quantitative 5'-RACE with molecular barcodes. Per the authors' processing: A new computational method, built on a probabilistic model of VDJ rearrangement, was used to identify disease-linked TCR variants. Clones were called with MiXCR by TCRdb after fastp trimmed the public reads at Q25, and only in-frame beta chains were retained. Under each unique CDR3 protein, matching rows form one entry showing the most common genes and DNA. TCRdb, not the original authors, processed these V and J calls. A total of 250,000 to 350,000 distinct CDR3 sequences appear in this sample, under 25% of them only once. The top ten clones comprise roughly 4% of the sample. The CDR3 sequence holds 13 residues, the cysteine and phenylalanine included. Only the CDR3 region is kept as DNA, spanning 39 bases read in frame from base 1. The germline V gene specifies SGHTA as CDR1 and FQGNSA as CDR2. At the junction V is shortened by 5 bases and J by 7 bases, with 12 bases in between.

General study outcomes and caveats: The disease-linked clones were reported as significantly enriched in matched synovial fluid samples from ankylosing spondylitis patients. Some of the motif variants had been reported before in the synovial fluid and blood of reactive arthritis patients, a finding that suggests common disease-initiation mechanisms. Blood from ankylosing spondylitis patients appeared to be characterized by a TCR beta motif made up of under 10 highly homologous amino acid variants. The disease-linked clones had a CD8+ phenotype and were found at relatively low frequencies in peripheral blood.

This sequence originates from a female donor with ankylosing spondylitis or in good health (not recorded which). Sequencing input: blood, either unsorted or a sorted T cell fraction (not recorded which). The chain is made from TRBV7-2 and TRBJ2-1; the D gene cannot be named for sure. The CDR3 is CASSGWARNEQFF. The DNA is TGTGCCAGCAGCGGGTGGGCTCGGAATGAGCAGTTCTTC. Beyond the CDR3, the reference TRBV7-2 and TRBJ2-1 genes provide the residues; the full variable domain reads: GAGVSQSPSNKVTEKGKDVELRCDPISGHTALYWYRQSLGQGLEFLIYFQGNSAPDKSGLPSDRFSAERTGGSVSTLTIQRTQQEDSAVYLCASSGWARNEQFFGPGTRLTVL.